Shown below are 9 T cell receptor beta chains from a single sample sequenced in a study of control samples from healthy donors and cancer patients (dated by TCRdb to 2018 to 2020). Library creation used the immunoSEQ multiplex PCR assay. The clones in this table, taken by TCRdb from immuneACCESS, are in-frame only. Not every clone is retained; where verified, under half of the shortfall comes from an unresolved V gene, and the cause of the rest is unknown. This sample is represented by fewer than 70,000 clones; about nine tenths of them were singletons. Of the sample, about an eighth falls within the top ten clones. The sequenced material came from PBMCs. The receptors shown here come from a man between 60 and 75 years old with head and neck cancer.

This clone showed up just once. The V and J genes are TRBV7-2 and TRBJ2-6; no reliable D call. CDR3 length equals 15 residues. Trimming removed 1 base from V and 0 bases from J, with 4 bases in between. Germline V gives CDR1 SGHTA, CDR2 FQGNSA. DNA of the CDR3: TGTGCCAGCAGCTTAGATTTCTCTGGGGCCAACGTCCTGACTTTC. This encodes CASSLDFSGANVLTF.

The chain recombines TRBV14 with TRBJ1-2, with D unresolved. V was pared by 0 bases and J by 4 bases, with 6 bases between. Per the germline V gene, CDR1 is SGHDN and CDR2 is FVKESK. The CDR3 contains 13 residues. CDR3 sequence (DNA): TGTGCCAGCAGCCAAGATAAGGGCTATGGCTACACCTTC. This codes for CASSQDKGYGYTF.

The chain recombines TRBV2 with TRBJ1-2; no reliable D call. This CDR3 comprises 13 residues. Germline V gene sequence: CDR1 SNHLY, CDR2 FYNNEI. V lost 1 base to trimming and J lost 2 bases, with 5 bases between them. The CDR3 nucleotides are TGTGCCAGCAGTGAAGACAGAAACTATGGCTACACCTTC. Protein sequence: CASSEDRNYGYTF.

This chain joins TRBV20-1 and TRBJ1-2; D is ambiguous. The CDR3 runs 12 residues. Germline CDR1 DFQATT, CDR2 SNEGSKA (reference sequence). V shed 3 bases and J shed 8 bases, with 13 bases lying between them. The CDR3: CSASRTGNGYTF. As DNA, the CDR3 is TGCAGTGCTAGTAGGACGGGGAACGGCTACACCTTC.

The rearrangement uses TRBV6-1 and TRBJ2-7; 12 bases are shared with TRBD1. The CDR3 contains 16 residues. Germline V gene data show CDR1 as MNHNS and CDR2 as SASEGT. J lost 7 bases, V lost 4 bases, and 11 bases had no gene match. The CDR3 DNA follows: TGTGCCAGCAGTGGGCTCCCGGGACAGGGGGCGCAAGAGCAGTACTTC. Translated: CASSGLPGQGAQEQYF.

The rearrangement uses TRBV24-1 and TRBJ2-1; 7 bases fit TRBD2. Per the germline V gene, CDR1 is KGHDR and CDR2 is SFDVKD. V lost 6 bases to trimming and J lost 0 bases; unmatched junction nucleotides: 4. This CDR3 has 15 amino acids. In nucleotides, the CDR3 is TGTGCCACCAGTCAGCGGGGTCTCTCCTACAATGAGCAGTTCTTC. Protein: CATSQRGLSYNEQFF.

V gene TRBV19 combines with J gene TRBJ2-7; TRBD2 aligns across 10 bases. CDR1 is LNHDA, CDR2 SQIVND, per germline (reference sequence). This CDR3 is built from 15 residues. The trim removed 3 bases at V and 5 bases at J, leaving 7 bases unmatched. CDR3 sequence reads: CASSIGSGRWNEQYF. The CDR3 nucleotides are TGTGCCAGTAGTATCGGTAGCGGGAGGTGGAACGAGCAGTACTTC.

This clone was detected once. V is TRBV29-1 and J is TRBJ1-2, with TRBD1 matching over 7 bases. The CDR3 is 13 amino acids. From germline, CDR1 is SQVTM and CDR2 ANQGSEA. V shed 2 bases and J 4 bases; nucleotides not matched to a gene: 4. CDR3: CSVEQGEFYGYTF. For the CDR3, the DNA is TGCAGCGTTGAACAGGGGGAATTCTATGGCTACACCTTC.

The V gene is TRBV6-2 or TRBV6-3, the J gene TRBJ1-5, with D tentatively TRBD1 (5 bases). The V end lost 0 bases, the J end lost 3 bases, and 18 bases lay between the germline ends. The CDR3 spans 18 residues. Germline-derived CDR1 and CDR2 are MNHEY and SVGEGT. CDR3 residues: CASSYSMSGQVYNQPQHF. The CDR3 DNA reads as TGTGCCAGCAGTTACTCGATGTCGGGGCAGGTATACAATCAGCCCCAGCATTTT.